Described below is a single T cell receptor beta chain sequence and its context. The repertoire was sequenced with immunoSEQ multiplex PCR; TCRdb's copy has only in-frame clones and lacks some. The sample yields tens of thousands of clones, approximately 92% seen once. This sample stems from a study of T cell changes during pregnancy in multiple sclerosis. The sequencing here drew on peripheral blood, taken before pregnancy. The sequence was collected from a female donor with multiple sclerosis, enrolled in a pregnancy study.

The DNA for the CDR3 is TGTGCCAGCAGTGCCCTAGAGGGGGCGAGGTATGGCTACACCTTC. Translated, it gives CASSALEGARYGYTF. The chain joins TRBV6-5 to TRBJ1-2; 7 bases map to TRBD1. The V and J ends lost 5 bases and 5 bases, in that order; junction bases with no gene match: 11. The CDR3 is 15 amino acids. Germline assignment: CDR1 MNHEY and CDR2 SVGAGI.